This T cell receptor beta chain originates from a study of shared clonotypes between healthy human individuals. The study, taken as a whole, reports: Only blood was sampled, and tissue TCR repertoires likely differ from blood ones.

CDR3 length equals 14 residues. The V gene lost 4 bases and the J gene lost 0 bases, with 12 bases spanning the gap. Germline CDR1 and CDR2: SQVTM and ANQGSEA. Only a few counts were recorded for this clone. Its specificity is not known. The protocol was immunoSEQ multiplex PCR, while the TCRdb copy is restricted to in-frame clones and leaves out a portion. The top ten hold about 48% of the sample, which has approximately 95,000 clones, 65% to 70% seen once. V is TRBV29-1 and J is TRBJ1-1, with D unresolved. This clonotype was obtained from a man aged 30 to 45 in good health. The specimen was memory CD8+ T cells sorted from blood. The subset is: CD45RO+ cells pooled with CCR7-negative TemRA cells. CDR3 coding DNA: TGCAGCGTTGTTTCGGAACTCATGAACACTGAAGCTTTCTTT. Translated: CSVVSELMNTEAFF. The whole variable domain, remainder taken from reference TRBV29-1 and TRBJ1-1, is SAVISQKPSRDICQRGTSLTIQCQVDSQVTMMFWYRQQPGQSLTLIATANQGSEATYESGFVIDKFPISRPNLTFSTLTVSNMSPEDSSIYLCSVVSELMNTEAFFGQGTRLTVV.